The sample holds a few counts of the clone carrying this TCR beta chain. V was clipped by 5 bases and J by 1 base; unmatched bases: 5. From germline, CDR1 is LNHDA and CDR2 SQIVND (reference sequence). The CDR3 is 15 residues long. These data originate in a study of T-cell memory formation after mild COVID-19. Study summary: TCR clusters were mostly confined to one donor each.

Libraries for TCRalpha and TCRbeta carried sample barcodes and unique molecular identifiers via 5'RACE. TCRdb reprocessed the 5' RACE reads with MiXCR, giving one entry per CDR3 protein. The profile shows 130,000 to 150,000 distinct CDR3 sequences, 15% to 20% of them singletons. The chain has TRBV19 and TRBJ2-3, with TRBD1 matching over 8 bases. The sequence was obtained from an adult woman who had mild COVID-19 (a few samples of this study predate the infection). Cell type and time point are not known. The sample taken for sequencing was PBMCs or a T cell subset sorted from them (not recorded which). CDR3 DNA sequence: TGTGCCAGTAGTCCACAGGGGGAGGGCACAGATACGCAGTATTTT. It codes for CASSPQGEGTDTQYF. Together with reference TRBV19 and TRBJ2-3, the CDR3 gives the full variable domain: DGGITQSPKYLFRKEGQNVTLSCEQNLNHDAMYWYRQDPGQGLRLIYYSQIVNDFQKGDIAEGYSVSREKKESFPLTVTSAQKNPTAFYLCASSPQGEGTDTQYFGPGTRLTVL.